A single sample is the source of the 31 T cell receptor beta chains below, sequenced in a study of blood T cell repertoires in COVID-19. Some clones are missing from TCRdb's copy, which holds only in-frame ones; the method was immunoSEQ multiplex PCR. This sample has roughly 300,000 clones, with 80% to 90% found just once. Material: peripheral blood. These receptors were obtained from a woman aged 45-60 years who had recovered from COVID-19.

The V gene is TRBV4-3, the J gene TRBJ1-5; the D is unclear. Germline V gives CDR1 LGHNA, CDR2 YSLEER. There are 14 residues in the CDR3. Between the trimmed V and J ends, which lost 4 bases and 6 bases, there was a span of 13 bases. The chain's CDR3 is CASSLGGFGQPQHF. The DNA of the CDR3 is TGCGCCAGCAGCCTAGGAGGGTTTGGTCAGCCCCAGCATTTT.

The chain combines TRBV7-9 with TRBJ2-5; D is unresolved. CDR3 length: 13 residues. Looked up from germline, CDR1 is SEHNR and CDR2 is FQNEAQ (reference sequence). Trimming removed 5 bases from V and 5 bases from J, with 12 bases in between. DNA for the CDR3: TGTGCCAGCAGCGTGTTGAGTCTGGAGACCCAGTACTTC. Translating gives CASSVLSLETQYF.

This clone was seen a single time. The V gene is TRBV5-1, the J gene TRBJ2-6; D remains ambiguous. The ends were cut back, 4 bases at V and 1 base at J, with 6 bases in the middle. CDR3 length equals 14 residues. From germline, CDR1 is SGHRS and CDR2 YFSETQ. As DNA, the CDR3 is TGCGCCAGCAGCCCCGGGTCTGGGGCCAACGTCCTGACTTTC. Translation: CASSPGSGANVLTF.

This sequence joins TRBV19 and TRBJ2-1, with 12 bases matching TRBD2. This CDR3 has 17 amino acids. The germline V gene has CDR1 LNHDA and CDR2 SQIVND (reference sequence). After removal of 6 bases from V and 3 bases from J, the junction contained 9 bases not matched to a gene. The CDR3: CASRELAGGLSYNEQFF. CDR3 nucleotide sequence: TGTGCCAGTAGAGAACTAGCGGGAGGTTTAAGCTACAATGAGCAGTTCTTC. The full variable domain, with the rest looked up from reference TRBV19 and TRBJ2-1, is DGGITQSPKYLFRKEGQNVTLSCEQNLNHDAMYWYRQDPGQGLRLIYYSQIVNDFQKGDIAEGYSVSREKKESFPLTVTSAQKNPTAFYLCASRELAGGLSYNEQFFGPGTRLTVL.

The chain joins TRBV7-3 to TRBJ1-2; possible D gene TRBD1, 6 bases. Germline-derived CDR1 and CDR2 are SGHTA and FQGTGA. Trimming left V 5 bases short and J 4 bases short, with 20 bases between. CDR3 size: 16 residues. The CDR3 sequence is CASSTTPWDIFYGYTF. CDR3 nucleotide sequence: TGTGCCAGCAGCACAACACCCTGGGACATCTTCTATGGCTACACCTTC.

A single count supports this clone. This sequence joins TRBV11-3 and TRBJ2-5; D possibly corresponds to TRBD2 (6 bases). Trimming shortened V by 6 bases and J by 4 bases, and 15 bases separated the two germline ends. The CDR3 is 14 residues long. Germline V gives CDR1 SGHNT, CDR2 YENEEA. The CDR3 is CASSLSGPRETQYF. As DNA, the CDR3 is TGTGCCAGCAGTTTAAGCGGGCCTAGAGAGACCCAGTACTTC.

The V call is TRBV5-4, the J call TRBJ2-7, with D maybe TRBD1 (5 bases). Germline V gene sequence: CDR1 SGHNT, CDR2 YYREEE (reference sequence). The CDR3 sequence is 14 residues long. V gave up 4 bases and J gave up 4 bases, with 15 bases separating them. This chain's CDR3 is CASSPADIGYEQYF. The CDR3 DNA reads TGTGCCAGCAGCCCGGCGGACATTGGGTACGAGCAGTACTTC.

This clone was observed a handful of times. For the CDR3, the DNA is TGTGCCACCCGACAGGGTGTGAGGGTGGGTAGTCCGCGGGGGCAGTTCTTC. It encodes CATRQGVRVGSPRGQFF. The chain couples TRBV7-3 to TRBJ2-1, with a tentative D call TRBD1 (7 bases). The CDR3 is 17 amino acids. Trimming stripped 10 bases from V and 12 bases from J, with 34 bases between. Germline V gives CDR1 SGHTA, CDR2 FQGTGA.

The CDR3 coding sequence is TGTGCCAGCAGCTTCAGGGGTGGAAACACCATATATTTT. Translated, it gives CASSFRGGNTIYF. V usage is TRBV5-4 and J usage is TRBJ1-3, with D possibly TRBD1 on 6 matching bases. The V gene lost 2 bases and the J gene lost 3 bases, with 6 bases spanning the gap. CDR3 size: 13 residues. Germline V CDR1 and CDR2: SGHNT, YYREEE (reference sequence).

The sample holds a few counts of this clone. The chain is built from TRBV9 and TRBJ2-1; 9 bases fit TRBD2. The V gene end was trimmed by 3 bases and the J gene end by 0 bases; junction bases not matched to a gene: 1. The CDR3 runs 15 residues. Per the germline V gene, CDR1 is SGDLS and CDR2 is YYNGEE. The CDR3 nucleotides read TGTGCCAGCAGCGCTAGCGGGACCTCCTACAATGAGCAGTTCTTC. This encodes CASSASGTSYNEQFF.

The chain combines TRBV5-1 with TRBJ1-1, with 10 bases fitting TRBD1. V shed 7 bases, J shed 0 bases, and the junction held 3 bases outside the gene matches. Germline CDR1 SGHRS, CDR2 YFSETQ. The CDR3 is 14 amino acids. The CDR3 nucleotides read TGCGCCAGCCAAGGACAGGGGGTGAACACTGAAGCTTTCTTT. Translation: CASQGQGVNTEAFF.

This chain uses TRBV2 with TRBJ1-1; weak D call: TRBD1 (5 bases). The CDR3 is 17 residues long. V was shortened by 6 bases and J by 1 base, with 21 bases between the two germline ends. Germline values: CDR1 SNHLY, CDR2 FYNNEI. The DNA for the CDR3 is TGTGCCAGCAGAGCCAACCAGGGCCCCAATTCGAACACTGAAGCTTTCTTT. This codes for CASRANQGPNSNTEAFF. Using reference TRBV2 and TRBJ1-1 for the parts outside the CDR3, the full variable domain is EPEVTQTPSHQVTQMGQEVILRCVPISNHLYFYWYRQILGQKVEFLVSFYNNEISEKSEIFDDQFSVERPDGSNFTLKIRSTKLEDSAMYFCASRANQGPNSNTEAFFGQGTRLTVV.

The CDR3 bases are TGTGCCAGCAGCCCTGGGACTAGCGGGAGCTCCTACGAGCAGTACTTC. The encoded protein is CASSPGTSGSSYEQYF. This chain uses TRBV5-4 with TRBJ2-7; 14 positions agree with TRBD2. V lost 4 bases and J lost 0; bases outside the gene matches: 3. Germline loops: CDR1 SGHNT, CDR2 YYREEE (reference sequence). CDR3 length equals 16 residues.

In this sample, this clone turned up a few times. The chain has TRBV9 and TRBJ2-3; tentatively, D is TRBD2 (6 bases). The CDR3 length is 17 residues. The V and J ends lost 4 bases and 0 bases respectively, with 18 bases between them. Germline-derived CDR1 and CDR2 are SGDLS and YYNGEE. In nucleotides, the CDR3 is TGTGCCAGCAGCACCTCCCATAGCGGAATTAGCACAGATACGCAGTATTTT. Residues: CASSTSHSGISTDTQYF. Full variable domain (outside the CDR3, taken from reference TRBV9 and TRBJ2-3): DSGVTQTPKHLITATGQRVTLRCSPRSGDLSVYWYQQSLDQGLQFLIQYYNGEERAKGNILERFSAQQFPDLHSELNLSSLELGDSALYFCASSTSHSGISTDTQYFGPGTRLTVL.

CDR3 sequence reads: CATSRGRAPETQYF. The DNA of the CDR3 is TGTGCCACCTCCCGCGGGAGGGCCCCAGAGACCCAGTACTTC. The V and J genes are TRBV15 and TRBJ2-5, with 9 bases that match TRBD2. Trimming cost V 8 bases and J 4 bases; bases outside gene matches: 8. Germline CDR1 and CDR2: LNHNV and YYDKDF (reference sequence). The CDR3 contains 14 residues.

This clone was detected once. This sequence joins TRBV21-1 and TRBJ2-7; TRBD2 is the table's D call and was not checked against the DNA. TRBV21-1 constitutes a pseudogene. This CDR3 spans 20 amino acids. CDR3 DNA sequence: TGTGCCAGCAGCAAAGAGGCGGTGGGACTAGCGGGCTCAAGGTACTACGAGCAGTACTTC. This encodes CASSKEAVGLAGSRYYEQYF.

V and J are TRBV28 and TRBJ2-1; TRBD2 agrees at 10 bases. CDR1 and CDR2 (germline): MDHEN, SYDVKM. The V and J ends lost 1 base and 11 bases, in that order; junction bases with no gene match: 11. The CDR3 has 16 amino acids. DNA for the CDR3: TGTGCCAGCAGTTTATTGGCGCTAGCGGGAGCCGGCAAGCAGTTCTTC. It codes for CASSLLALAGAGKQFF.

V usage is TRBV18 and J usage is TRBJ1-1; tentatively, D is TRBD1 (6 bases). V was cut by 1 base and J by 5 bases, with 14 bases left in between. Germline CDR1 and CDR2: KGHSH and LQKENI. This CDR3 spans 15 amino acids. The CDR3 loop reads CASSPRLGARTEAFF. The CDR3 DNA follows: TGTGCCAGCTCACCACGTCTGGGGGCGAGGACTGAAGCTTTCTTT.

The chain is built from TRBV14 and TRBJ2-1, with 8 nucleotides matching TRBD2. The CDR3 is made up of 15 amino acids. Germline CDR1 and CDR2: SGHDN and FVKESK. The V gene end was trimmed by 6 bases and the J gene end by 8 bases; junction bases not matched to a gene: 12. CDR3: CASRPLAGGDHEQFF. The CDR3 region has the DNA TGTGCCAGCAGACCTCTCGCCGGGGGGGATCATGAGCAGTTCTTC.

The chain has TRBV5-1 and TRBJ2-4, with D uncertain. The CDR3 totals 13 residues. V lost 0 bases and J 6 bases, leaving 7 bases between the germline ends. Germline loops: CDR1 SGHRS, CDR2 YFSETQ. The chain's CDR3 is CASSLDIPNIQYF. The CDR3, as DNA: TGCGCCAGCAGCTTGGACATCCCAAACATTCAGTACTTC.

V is TRBV6-2 or TRBV6-3 and J is TRBJ2-7; 7 bases line up with TRBD1. This CDR3 region has 15 residues. Germline V gene data show CDR1 as MNHEY and CDR2 as SVGEGT. With V trimmed by 2 bases and J by 3 bases, 7 bases remained unmatched. This chain's CDR3 is CASSYRGQMIYEQYF. CDR3 nucleotide sequence: TGTGCCAGCAGTTACCGGGGACAGATGATCTACGAGCAGTACTTC.

This clone was seen a single time. Different DNA sequences within this sample yield the same CDR3. The DNA for the CDR3 is TGTGCCAGCAGCCTGGACTCCCAAGAGACCCAGTACTTC. It is translated as CASSLDSQETQYF. This chain uses TRBV28 with TRBJ2-5; possible D gene TRBD2, 5 bases. Per the germline V gene, CDR1 is MDHEN and CDR2 is SYDVKM. The V and J ends lost 6 bases and 1 base respectively, with 9 bases between them. The CDR3 is made up of 13 amino acids.

This chain uses TRBV11-2 with TRBJ2-3, with TRBD2 matching over 11 bases. The CDR3 has 16 amino acids. CDR1 and CDR2 from the germline V gene are SGHAT and FQNNGV. J gave up 2 bases and V 4 bases, and 5 bases lay outside the gene matches. The CDR3 region has the DNA TGTGCCAGCAGCTGGCGACTAGCGGGAAACACAGATACGCAGTATTTT. It specifies CASSWRLAGNTDTQYF. The full variable domain, rest sourced from reference TRBV11-2 and TRBJ2-3, is EAGVAQSPRYKIIEKRQSVAFWCNPISGHATLYWYQQILGQGPKLLIQFQNNGVVDDSQLPKDRFSAERLKGVDSTLKIQPAKLEDSAVYLCASSWRLAGNTDTQYFGPGTRLTVL.

The V gene is TRBV5-1, the J gene TRBJ1-2, with 12 nucleotides matching TRBD1. The CDR3 consists of 16 residues. Germline V gene data show CDR1 as SGHRS and CDR2 as YFSETQ. With 4 bases clipped from V and 3 bases from J, the junction kept 7 bases outside the gene matches. The CDR3 DNA reads TGCGCCAGCAGCCCCGGGACAGGGGGCGCCTACTATGGCTACACCTTC. It yields the protein CASSPGTGGAYYGYTF.

V and J are TRBV28 and TRBJ2-7; 16 bases line up with TRBD2. CDR3 length: 17 amino acids. Per the germline V gene, CDR1 is MDHEN and CDR2 is SYDVKM. V trimming: 2 bases; J trimming: 5 bases; junction bases outside the gene matches: 6. In DNA, the CDR3 is TGTGCCAGCAGTTTAGCGGGACTAGCGGGAGGGCACGACGAGCAGTACTTC. Protein product: CASSLAGLAGGHDEQYF.

The rearrangement joins TRBV6-4 to TRBJ1-1; 8 bases align to TRBD1. The V segment lost 10 bases and the J segment 0 bases; nucleotides outside the gene matches: 25. Per germline, CDR1 MRHNA and CDR2 SNTAGT. The CDR3 is made up of 20 amino acids. The CDR3 loop reads CANLTTGVIEGELMNTEAFF. For the CDR3, the DNA is TGTGCCAACCTAACGACAGGGGTGATAGAGGGTGAACTTATGAACACTGAAGCTTTCTTT.

Note on this clone: The sample carries other DNA sequences with the same CDR3. The rearrangement joins TRBV2 to TRBJ2-7; D is unresolved. Germline CDR1 is SNHLY and CDR2 is FYNNEI. Between the trimmed V and J ends, which lost 7 bases and 0 bases, there was a span of 4 bases. The CDR3 spans 11 residues. The DNA for the CDR3 is TGTGCCAGCACGGTCTCCTACGAGCAGTACTTC. Translated: CASTVSYEQYF.

Regarding this clone: Its ends do not fully match the called genes, so a read error is possible. The rearrangement links TRBV7-9 to TRBJ1-5; tentatively, D is TRBD1 (6 bases). The germline V gene has CDR1 SEHNR and CDR2 FQNEAQ (reference sequence). The CDR3 loop spans 12 amino acids. The CDR3 spells CASSLEQGGLHF. Written as DNA, the CDR3 is TGTGCCAGCAGTTTAGAACAGGGCGGATTACATTTT.

This chain joins TRBV6-5 and TRBJ1-1; D not resolved. This CDR3 is 13 amino acids long. The germline V gene has CDR1 MNHEY and CDR2 SVGAGI. Trimming removed 6 bases from V and 3 bases from J, with 11 bases in between. CDR3 DNA: TGTGCCAGCAGCCTACTAAGCGACACTGAAGCTTTCTTT. Translation gives CASSLLSDTEAFF.

The CDR3 region has the DNA TGTGCCAGCAGCTTAAAAGCCGGGGCCTACGAGCAGTACTTC. Amino acid sequence: CASSLKAGAYEQYF. The chain joins TRBV7-2 to TRBJ2-7; D is perhaps TRBD2 (5 bases). The CDR3 loop spans 14 amino acids. Trimming took 2 bases from V and 2 from J, leaving 10 bases between them. Per the germline V gene, CDR1 is SGHTA and CDR2 is FQGNSA. The full variable domain, in which reference TRBV7-2 and TRBJ2-7 provide the parts outside the CDR3, is GAGVSQSPSNKVTEKGKDVELRCDPISGHTALYWYRQSLGQGLEFLIYFQGNSAPDKSGLPSDRFSAERTGGSVSTLTIQRTQQEDSAVYLCASSLKAGAYEQYFGPGTRLTVT.

The chain is built from TRBV9 and TRBJ2-7; 7 bases line up with TRBD1. J lost 0 bases, V lost 0 bases, and 0 bases had no gene match. This CDR3 is 14 amino acids long. CDR1 and CDR2 (germline): SGDLS, YYNGEE. CDR3 nucleotide sequence: TGTGCCAGCAGCGTAGGGGACAGCTCCTACGAGCAGTACTTC. Its translation is CASSVGDSSYEQYF.